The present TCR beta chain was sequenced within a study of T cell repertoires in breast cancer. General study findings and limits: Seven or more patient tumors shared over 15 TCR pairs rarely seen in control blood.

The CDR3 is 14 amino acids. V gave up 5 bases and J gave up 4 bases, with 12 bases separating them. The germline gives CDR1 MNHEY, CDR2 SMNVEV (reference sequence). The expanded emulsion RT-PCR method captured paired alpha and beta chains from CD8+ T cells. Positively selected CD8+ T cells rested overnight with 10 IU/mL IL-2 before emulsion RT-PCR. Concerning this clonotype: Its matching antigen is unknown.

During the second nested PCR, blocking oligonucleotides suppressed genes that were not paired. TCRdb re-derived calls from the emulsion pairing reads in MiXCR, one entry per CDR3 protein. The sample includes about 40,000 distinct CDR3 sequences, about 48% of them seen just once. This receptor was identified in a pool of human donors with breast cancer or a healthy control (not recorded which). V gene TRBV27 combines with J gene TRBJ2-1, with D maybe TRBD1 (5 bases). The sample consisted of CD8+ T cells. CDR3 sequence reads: CASSPAGWYNEQFF. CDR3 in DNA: TGTGCCAGCAGTCCCGCAGGGTGGTACAATGAGCAGTTCTTC.